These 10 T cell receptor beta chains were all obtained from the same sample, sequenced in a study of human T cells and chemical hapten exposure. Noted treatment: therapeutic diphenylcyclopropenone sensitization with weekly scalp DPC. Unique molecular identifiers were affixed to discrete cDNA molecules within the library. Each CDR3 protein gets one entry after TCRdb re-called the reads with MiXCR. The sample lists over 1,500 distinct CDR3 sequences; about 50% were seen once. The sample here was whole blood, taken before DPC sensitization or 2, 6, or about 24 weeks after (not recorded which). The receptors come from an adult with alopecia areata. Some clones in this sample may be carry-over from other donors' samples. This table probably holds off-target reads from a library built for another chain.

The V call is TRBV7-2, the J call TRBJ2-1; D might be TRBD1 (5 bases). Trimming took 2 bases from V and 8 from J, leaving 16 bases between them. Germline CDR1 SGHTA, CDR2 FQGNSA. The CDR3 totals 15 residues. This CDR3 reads CASSLMQLRTYEQFF. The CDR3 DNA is TGTGCCAGCAGCTTAATGCAACTTAGGACATATGAGCAGTTCTTC.

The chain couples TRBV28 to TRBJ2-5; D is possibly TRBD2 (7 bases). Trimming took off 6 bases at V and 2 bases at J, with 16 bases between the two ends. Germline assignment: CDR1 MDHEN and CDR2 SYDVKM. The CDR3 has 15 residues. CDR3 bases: TGTGCCAGCAGCTCTACGGGGGGCGTACAAGAGACCCAGTACTTC. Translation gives CASSSTGGVQETQYF.

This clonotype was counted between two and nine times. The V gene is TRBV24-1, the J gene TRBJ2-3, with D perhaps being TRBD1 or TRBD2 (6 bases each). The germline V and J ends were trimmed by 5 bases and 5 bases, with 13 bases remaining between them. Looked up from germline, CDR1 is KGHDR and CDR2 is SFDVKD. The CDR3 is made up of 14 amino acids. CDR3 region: CATSGIKGGDTQYF. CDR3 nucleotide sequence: TGTGCCACCAGTGGCATTAAGGGGGGAGATACGCAGTATTTT.

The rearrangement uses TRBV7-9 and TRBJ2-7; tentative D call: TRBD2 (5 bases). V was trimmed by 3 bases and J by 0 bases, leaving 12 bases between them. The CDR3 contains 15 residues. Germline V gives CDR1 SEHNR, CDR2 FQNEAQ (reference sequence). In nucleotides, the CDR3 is TGTGCCAGCAGCTTTGACCGGGGTTTCTCCTACGAGCAGTACTTC. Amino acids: CASSFDRGFSYEQYF.

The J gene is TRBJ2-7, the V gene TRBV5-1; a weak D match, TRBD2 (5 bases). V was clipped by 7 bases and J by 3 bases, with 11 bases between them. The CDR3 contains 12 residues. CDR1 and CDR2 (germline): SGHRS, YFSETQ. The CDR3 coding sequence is TGCGCCAGCGGGGAGCCCGGCTACGAGCAGTACTTC. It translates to CASGEPGYEQYF.

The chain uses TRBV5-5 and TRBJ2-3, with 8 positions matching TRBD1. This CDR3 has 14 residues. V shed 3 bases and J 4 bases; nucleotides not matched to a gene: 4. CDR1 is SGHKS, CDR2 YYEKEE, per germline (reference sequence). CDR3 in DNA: TGTGCCAGCAGCTCGGGACAGGTCGCAGATACGCAGTATTTT. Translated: CASSSGQVADTQYF.

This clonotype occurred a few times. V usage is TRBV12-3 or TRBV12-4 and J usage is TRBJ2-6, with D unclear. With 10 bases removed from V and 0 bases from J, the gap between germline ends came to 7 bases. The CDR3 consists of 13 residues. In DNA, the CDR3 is TGTGCCATCCGGAGCTCTGGGGCCAACGTCCTGACTTTC. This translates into CAIRSSGANVLTF.

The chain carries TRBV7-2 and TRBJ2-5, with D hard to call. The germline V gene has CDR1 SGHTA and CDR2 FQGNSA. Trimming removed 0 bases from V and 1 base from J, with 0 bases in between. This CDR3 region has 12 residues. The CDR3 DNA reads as TGTGCCAGCAGCTTAGCCCAAGAGACCCAGTACTTC. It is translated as CASSLAQETQYF.

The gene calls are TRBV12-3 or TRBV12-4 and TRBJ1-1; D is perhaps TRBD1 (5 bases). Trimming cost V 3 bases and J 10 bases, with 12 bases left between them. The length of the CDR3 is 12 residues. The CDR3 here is CASSFGGLGAFF. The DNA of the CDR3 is TGTGCCAGCAGTTTTGGGGGACTGGGAGCTTTCTTT.

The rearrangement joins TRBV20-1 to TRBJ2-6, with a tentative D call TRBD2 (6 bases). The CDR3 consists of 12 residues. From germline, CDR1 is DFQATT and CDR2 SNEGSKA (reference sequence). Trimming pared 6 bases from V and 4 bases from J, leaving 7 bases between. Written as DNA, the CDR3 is TGCAGTGCCCGGGAGGGGGCCAACGTCCTGACTTTC. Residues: CSAREGANVLTF.